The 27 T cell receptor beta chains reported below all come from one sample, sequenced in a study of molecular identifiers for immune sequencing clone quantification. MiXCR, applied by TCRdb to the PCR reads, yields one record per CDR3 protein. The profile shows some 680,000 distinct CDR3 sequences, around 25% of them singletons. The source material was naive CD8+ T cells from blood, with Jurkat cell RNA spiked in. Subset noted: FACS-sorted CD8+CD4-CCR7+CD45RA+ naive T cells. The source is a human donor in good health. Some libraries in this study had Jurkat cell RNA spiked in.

In DNA, the CDR3 is TGTGCCATCAGTGAGTCTGCTCAGGGAGGCGGCTACACCTTC. It yields the protein CAISESAQGGGYTF. The chain employs TRBV10-3 and TRBJ1-2; a weak D match, TRBD1 (5 bases). V lost 0 bases to trimming and J lost 8 bases, with 13 bases between them. The CDR3 has 14 residues. The germline V gene encodes CDR1 ENHRY and CDR2 SYGVKD.

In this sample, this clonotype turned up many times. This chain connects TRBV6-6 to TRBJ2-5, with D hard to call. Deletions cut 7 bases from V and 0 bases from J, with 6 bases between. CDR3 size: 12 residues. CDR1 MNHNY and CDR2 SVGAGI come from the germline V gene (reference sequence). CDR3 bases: TGTGCCAGCATGGGGTACCAAGAGACCCAGTACTTC. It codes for CASMGYQETQYF.

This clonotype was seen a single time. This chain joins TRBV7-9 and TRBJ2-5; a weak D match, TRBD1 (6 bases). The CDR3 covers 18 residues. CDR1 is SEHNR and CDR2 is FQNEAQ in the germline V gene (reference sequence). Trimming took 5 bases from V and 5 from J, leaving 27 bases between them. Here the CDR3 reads CASSPSAGAIYDGETQYF. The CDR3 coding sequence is TGTGCCAGCAGCCCATCGGCAGGGGCGATATATGATGGGGAGACCCAGTACTTC.

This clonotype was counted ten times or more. The chain's CDR3 is CASSFSAVYSQPQHF. The CDR3 bases are TGTGCCAGCAGCTTTAGTGCCGTGTATAGTCAGCCCCAGCATTTT. The V call is TRBV5-6, the J call TRBJ1-5; D call uncertain. The CDR3 loop spans 15 amino acids. Germline CDR1 is SGHDT and CDR2 is YYEEEE. Trimming pared 2 bases from V and 6 bases from J, leaving 15 bases between.

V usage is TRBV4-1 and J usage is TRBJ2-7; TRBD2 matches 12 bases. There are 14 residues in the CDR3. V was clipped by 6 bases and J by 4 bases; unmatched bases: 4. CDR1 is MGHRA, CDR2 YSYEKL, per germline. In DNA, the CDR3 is TGCGCCAGCAGTCGCGGGACTAGCGGGTACGAGCAGTACTTC. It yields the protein CASSRGTSGYEQYF.

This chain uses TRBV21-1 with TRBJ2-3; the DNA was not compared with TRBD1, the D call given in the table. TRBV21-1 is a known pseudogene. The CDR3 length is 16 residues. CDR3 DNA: TGTGCCAGCAGCAAGCCGCGGGGCGTTAGCACAGATACGCAGTATTTT. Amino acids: CASSKPRGVSTDTQYF.

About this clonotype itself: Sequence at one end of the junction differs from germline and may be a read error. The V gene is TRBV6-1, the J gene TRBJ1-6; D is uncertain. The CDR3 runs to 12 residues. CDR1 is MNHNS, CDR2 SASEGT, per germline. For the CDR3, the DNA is TGTGCCAGCAGGGGCGGGAATTCCCCCCTCCCCTTT. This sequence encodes CASRGGNSPLPF.

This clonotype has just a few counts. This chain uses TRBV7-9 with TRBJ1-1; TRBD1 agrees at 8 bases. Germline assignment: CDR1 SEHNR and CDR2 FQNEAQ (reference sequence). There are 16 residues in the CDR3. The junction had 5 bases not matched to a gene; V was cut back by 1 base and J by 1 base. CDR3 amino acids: CASSLVPGGKNTEAFF. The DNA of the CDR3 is TGTGCCAGCAGCTTAGTGCCAGGGGGCAAGAACACTGAAGCTTTCTTT. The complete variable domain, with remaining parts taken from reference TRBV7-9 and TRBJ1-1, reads DTGVSQNPRHKITKRGQNVTFRCDPISEHNRLYWYRQTLGQGPEFLTYFQNEAQLEKSRLLSDRFSAERPKGSFSTLEIQRTEQGDSAMYLCASSLVPGGKNTEAFFGQGTRLTVV.

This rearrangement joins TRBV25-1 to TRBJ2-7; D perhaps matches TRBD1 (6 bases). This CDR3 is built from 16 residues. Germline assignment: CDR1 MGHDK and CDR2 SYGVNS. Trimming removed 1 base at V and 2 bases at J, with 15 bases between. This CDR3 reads CASSESLQGEAYEQYF. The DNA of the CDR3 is TGTGCCAGCAGTGAATCGCTACAGGGTGAGGCCTACGAGCAGTACTTC.

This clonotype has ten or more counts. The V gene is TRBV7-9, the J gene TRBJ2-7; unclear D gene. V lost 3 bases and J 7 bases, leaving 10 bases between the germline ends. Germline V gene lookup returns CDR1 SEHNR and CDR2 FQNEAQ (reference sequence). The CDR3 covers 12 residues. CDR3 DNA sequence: TGTGCCAGCAGCTTCAGTGGTGGAGAGCAGTACTTC. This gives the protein CASSFSGGEQYF.

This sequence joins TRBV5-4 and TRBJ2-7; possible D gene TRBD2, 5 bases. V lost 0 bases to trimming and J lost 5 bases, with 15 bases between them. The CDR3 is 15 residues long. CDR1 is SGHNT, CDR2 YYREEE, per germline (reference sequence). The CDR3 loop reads CASSLAGGGEDEQYF. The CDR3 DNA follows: TGTGCCAGCAGCTTGGCCGGAGGCGGTGAGGACGAGCAGTACTTC.

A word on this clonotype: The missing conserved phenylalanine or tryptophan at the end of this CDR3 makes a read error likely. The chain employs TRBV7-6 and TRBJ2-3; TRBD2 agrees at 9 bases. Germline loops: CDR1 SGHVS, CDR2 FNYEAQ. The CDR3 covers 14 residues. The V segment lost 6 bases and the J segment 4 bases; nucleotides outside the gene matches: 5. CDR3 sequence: CASSWAGGPDTQYS. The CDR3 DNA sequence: TGTGCCAGCAGTTGGGCGGGGGGGCCAGATACGCAGTATTCT.

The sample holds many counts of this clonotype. The CDR3: CASSSGGLAVNEQFF. The CDR3 bases are TGTGCCAGCAGTTCCGGCGGACTAGCGGTCAATGAGCAGTTCTTC. The rearrangement joins TRBV12-3 or TRBV12-4 to TRBJ2-1, with TRBD2 identical over 10 bases. This CDR3 has 15 residues. With 4 bases clipped from V and 6 bases from J, the junction kept 6 bases outside the gene matches.

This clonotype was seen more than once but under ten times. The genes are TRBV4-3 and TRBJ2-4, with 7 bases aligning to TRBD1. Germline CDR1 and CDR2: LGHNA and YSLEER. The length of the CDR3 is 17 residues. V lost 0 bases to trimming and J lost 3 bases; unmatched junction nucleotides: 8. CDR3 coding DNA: TGCGCCAGCAGCCAAGATCGGGAAACAGGGGTCAAAAACATTCAGTACTTC. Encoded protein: CASSQDRETGVKNIQYF.

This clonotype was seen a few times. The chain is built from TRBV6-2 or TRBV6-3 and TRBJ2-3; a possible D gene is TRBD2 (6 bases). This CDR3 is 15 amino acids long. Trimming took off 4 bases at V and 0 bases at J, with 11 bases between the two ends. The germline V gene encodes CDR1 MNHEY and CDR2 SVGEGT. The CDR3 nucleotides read TGTGCCAGCAGTTCTGTCGGGGGTAGCACAGATACGCAGTATTTT. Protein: CASSSVGGSTDTQYF.

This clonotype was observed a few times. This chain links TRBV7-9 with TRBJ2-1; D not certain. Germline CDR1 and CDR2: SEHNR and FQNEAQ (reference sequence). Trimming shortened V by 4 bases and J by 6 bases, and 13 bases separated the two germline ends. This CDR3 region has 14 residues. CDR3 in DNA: TGTGCCAGCAGCTCGCTGGAAGGATTCAATGAGCAGTTCTTC. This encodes CASSSLEGFNEQFF.

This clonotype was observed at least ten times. The CDR3 DNA sequence: TGTGCCAGCAGCCCGAAAGGACGCATGAACACTGAAGCTTTCTTT. Amino acid sequence: CASSPKGRMNTEAFF. The chain recombines TRBV7-9 with TRBJ1-1; D uncertain. The CDR3 runs to 15 residues. Per the germline V gene, CDR1 is SEHNR and CDR2 is FQNEAQ (reference sequence). V was clipped by 5 bases and J by 0 bases, with 13 bases between them.

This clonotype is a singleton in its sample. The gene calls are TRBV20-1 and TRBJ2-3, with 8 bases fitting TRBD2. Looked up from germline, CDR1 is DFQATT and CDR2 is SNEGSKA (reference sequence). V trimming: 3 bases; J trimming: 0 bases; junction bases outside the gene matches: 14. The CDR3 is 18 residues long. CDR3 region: CSARRLARAGDSTDTQYF. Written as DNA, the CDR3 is TGCAGTGCTAGGCGACTAGCGAGAGCGGGAGATAGCACAGATACGCAGTATTTT.

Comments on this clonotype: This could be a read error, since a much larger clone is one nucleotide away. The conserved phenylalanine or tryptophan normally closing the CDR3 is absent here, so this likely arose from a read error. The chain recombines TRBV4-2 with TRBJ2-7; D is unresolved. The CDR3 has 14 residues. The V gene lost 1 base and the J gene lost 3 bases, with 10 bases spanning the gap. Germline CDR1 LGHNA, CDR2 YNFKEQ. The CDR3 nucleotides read TGTGCCAGCAGCCAAGGGTCTCCAGGCTACGAGCAGTACCTC. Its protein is CASSQGSPGYEQYL.

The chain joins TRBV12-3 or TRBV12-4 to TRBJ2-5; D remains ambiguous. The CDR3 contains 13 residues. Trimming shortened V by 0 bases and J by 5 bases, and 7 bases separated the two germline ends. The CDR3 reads CASSLADRETQYF. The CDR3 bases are TGTGCCAGCAGTTTAGCAGACCGCGAGACCCAGTACTTC.

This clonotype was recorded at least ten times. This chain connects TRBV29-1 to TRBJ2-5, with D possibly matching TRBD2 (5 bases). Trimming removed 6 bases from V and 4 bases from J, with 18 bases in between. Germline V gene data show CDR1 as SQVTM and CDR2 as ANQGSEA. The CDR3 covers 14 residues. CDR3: CSVLSLGEGETQYF. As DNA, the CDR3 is TGCAGCGTCCTCAGTCTGGGTGAGGGAGAGACCCAGTACTTC. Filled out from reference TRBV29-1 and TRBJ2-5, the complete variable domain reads SAVISQKPSRDICQRGTSLTIQCQVDSQVTMMFWYRQQPGQSLTLIATANQGSEATYESGFVIDKFPISRPNLTFSTLTVSNMSPEDSSIYLCSVLSLGEGETQYFGPGTRLLVL.

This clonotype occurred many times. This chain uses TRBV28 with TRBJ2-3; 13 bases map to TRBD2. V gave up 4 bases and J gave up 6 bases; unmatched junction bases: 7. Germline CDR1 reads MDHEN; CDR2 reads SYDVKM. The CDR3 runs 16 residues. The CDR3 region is CASSSLAGGPGDTQYF. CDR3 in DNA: TGTGCCAGCAGTTCACTAGCGGGAGGGCCCGGGGATACGCAGTATTTT. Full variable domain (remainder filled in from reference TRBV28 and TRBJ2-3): DVKVTQSSRYLVKRTGEKVFLECVQDMDHENMFWYRQDPGLGLRLIYFSYDVKMKEKGDIPEGYSVSREKKERFSLILESASTNQTSMYLCASSSLAGGPGDTQYFGPGTRLTVL.

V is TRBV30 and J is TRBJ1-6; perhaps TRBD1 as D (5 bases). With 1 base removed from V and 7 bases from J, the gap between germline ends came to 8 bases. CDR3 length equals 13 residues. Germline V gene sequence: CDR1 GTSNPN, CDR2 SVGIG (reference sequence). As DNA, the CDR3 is TGTGCCTGGAGTGGGGACGGAAATTCACCCCTCCACTTT. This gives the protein CAWSGDGNSPLHF.

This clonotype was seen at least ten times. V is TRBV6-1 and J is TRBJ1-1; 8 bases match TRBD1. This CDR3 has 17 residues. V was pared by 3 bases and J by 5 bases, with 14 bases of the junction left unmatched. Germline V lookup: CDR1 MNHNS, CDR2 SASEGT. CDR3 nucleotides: TGTGCCAGCAGTGACACAGGGGGTCGTGACTCCTTGACTGAAGCTTTCTTT. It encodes CASSDTGGRDSLTEAFF.

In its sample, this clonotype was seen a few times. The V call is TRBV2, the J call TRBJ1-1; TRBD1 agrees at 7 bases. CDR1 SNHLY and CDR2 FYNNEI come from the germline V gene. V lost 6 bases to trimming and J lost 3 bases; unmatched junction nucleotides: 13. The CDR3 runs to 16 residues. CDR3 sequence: CASRNLRGGLDTEAFF. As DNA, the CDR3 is TGTGCCAGCAGAAACCTCAGGGGGGGACTCGACACTGAAGCTTTCTTT.

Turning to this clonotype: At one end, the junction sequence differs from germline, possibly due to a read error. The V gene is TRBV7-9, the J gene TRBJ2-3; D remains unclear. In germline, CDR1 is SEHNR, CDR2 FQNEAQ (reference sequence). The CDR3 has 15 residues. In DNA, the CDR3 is TGTGCCAGCAGCTTTCTCGCGGAAAGTTCAGATACGCCGTATTTT. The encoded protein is CASSFLAESSDTPYF.

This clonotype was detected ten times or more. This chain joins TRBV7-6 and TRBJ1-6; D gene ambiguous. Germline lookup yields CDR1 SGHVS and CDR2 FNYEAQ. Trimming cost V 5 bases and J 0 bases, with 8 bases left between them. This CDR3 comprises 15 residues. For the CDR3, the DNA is TGTGCCAGCAGCCCGACGGGCTCCTATAATTCACCCCTCCACTTT. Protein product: CASSPTGSYNSPLHF.